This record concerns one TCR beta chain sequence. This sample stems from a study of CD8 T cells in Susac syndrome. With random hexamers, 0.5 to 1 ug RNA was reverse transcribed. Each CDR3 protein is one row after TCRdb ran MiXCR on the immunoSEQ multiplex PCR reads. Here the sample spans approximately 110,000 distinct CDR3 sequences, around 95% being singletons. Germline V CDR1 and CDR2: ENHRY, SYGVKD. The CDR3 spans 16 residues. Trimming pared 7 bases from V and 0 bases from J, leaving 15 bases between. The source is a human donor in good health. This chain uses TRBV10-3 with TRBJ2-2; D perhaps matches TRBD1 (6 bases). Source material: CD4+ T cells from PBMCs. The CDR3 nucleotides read TGTGCCATCACCAACAGGGTCCCTTCGAACACCGGGGAGCTGTTTTTT. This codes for CAITNRVPSNTGELFF.